This passage covers 13 T cell receptor beta chains from one sample sequenced in a study of blood T cell repertoires in COVID-19. TCRdb keeps only in-frame clones here, not all; method: immunoSEQ multiplex PCR. The sample shows about 100,000 clones, more than 60% of them seen only once. The material sequenced was peripheral blood. These receptors were taken from a man between 70 and 80 years old with active or convalescent COVID-19.

V and J are TRBV5-1 and TRBJ1-1; 12 bases line up with TRBD1. Germline lookup yields CDR1 SGHRS and CDR2 YFSETQ. The junction had 4 bases not matched to a gene; V was cut back by 0 bases and J by 1 base. The CDR3 is 17 residues long. In nucleotides, the CDR3 is TGCGCCAGCAGCTTGGGTGGGACAGGGGGCCCGAACACTGAAGCTTTCTTT. Protein: CASSLGGTGGPNTEAFF.

This rearrangement joins TRBV7-9 to TRBJ1-1; 7 nucleotides agree with TRBD1. CDR1 is SEHNR and CDR2 is FQNEAQ in the germline V gene (reference sequence). V dropped 3 bases and J dropped 6; count of bases not matched to a gene: 4. The CDR3 is made up of 13 amino acids. CDR3 nucleotide sequence: TGTGCCAGCAGCTTGGTGCAGGGGGCTGAAGCTTTCTTT. Translating it yields CASSLVQGAEAFF.

The rearrangement uses TRBV19 and TRBJ1-6, with 7 nucleotides matching TRBD1. V was clipped by 5 bases and J by 0 bases; unmatched bases: 7. Per the germline V gene, CDR1 is LNHDA and CDR2 is SQIVND (reference sequence). This CDR3 spans 17 amino acids. The CDR3 is CASSVDRESSYNSPLHF. In DNA, the CDR3 is TGTGCCAGTAGTGTCGACAGGGAGAGCTCCTATAATTCACCCCTCCACTTT.

As to this clone: The same CDR3 also results from other DNA sequences found in this sample. The rearrangement links TRBV28 to TRBJ1-2; D not resolved. Trimming cost V 6 bases and J 2 bases, with 4 bases left between them. The CDR3 has 11 residues. Germline V gene data show CDR1 as MDHEN and CDR2 as SYDVKM. The CDR3 DNA reads TGTGCCAGCAGCTCCAACTATGGCTACACCTTC. Protein product: CASSSNYGYTF.

The V call is TRBV10-3, the J call TRBJ1-6; TRBD1 agrees at 7 bases. Germline V gene sequence: CDR1 ENHRY, CDR2 SYGVKD. The CDR3 totals 14 residues. J lost 8 bases, V lost 3 bases, and 4 bases had no gene match. The CDR3: CAISEQGNDSPLHF. In DNA form, the CDR3 reads TGTGCCATCAGTGAACAGGGGAATGATTCACCCCTCCACTTT.

The rearrangement joins TRBV19 to TRBJ1-2; TRBD1 matches 8 bases. The V gene's germline CDR1 is LNHDA and CDR2 SQIVND (reference sequence). V shed 11 bases and J 8 bases; nucleotides not matched to a gene: 16. This CDR3 contains 14 residues. CDR3 nucleotide sequence: TGTGCCTGTTTTCCGAACCCGACAGGGGTGGGCTACACCTTC. This encodes CACFPNPTGVGYTF.

This chain connects TRBV15 to TRBJ1-2, with unresolved D. The V end was cut by 1 base, the J end by 8 bases, with 8 bases between. The CDR3 is 12 residues long. Per germline, CDR1 LNHNV and CDR2 YYDKDF (reference sequence). In DNA, the CDR3 is TGTGCCACCAGCAGAGGGGGAGACGGCTACACCTTC. Residues: CATSRGGDGYTF. Full variable domain (rest looked up from reference TRBV15 and TRBJ1-2): DAMVIQNPRYQVTQFGKPVTLSCSQTLNHNVMYWYQQKSSQAPKLLFHYYDKDFNNEADTPDNFQSRRPNTSFCFLDIRSPGLGDTAMYLCATSRGGDGYTFGSGTRLTVV.

The chain employs TRBV2 and TRBJ1-4; TRBD1 aligns across 9 bases. V was pared by 10 bases and J by 5 bases, with 5 bases of the junction left unmatched. The CDR3 sequence is 13 residues long. Germline CDR1 SNHLY, CDR2 FYNNEI. CDR3 in amino acids: CATEDRGNEKLFF. CDR3 DNA sequence: TGTGCCACCGAGGACAGGGGAAATGAAAAACTGTTTTTT.

Comments on this clone: The same CDR3 arises from other DNA sequences in this sample as well. V gene TRBV7-3 combines with J gene TRBJ1-1, with TRBD1 matching over 8 bases. This CDR3 contains 14 residues. Germline V gene data show CDR1 as SGHTA and CDR2 as FQGTGA. V lost 6 bases and J lost 4; bases outside the gene matches: 7. For the CDR3, the DNA is TGTGCCAGCAGTCTGAACACAGGGGGCACTGAAGCTTTCTTT. Translation: CASSLNTGGTEAFF.

The chain couples TRBV19 to TRBJ1-5; D unresolved. From germline, CDR1 is LNHDA and CDR2 SQIVND (reference sequence). Trimming removed 1 base at V and 7 bases at J, with 11 bases between. The CDR3 has 14 amino acids. This CDR3 reads CASSIVRGKQPQHF. CDR3 in DNA: TGTGCCAGTAGTATAGTACGGGGAAAGCAGCCCCAGCATTTT. Using reference TRBV19 and TRBJ1-5 for the parts outside the CDR3, the full variable domain is DGGITQSPKYLFRKEGQNVTLSCEQNLNHDAMYWYRQDPGQGLRLIYYSQIVNDFQKGDIAEGYSVSREKKESFPLTVTSAQKNPTAFYLCASSIVRGKQPQHFGDGTRLSIL.

This rearrangement joins TRBV19 to TRBJ1-2; D is unresolved. Trimming took off 6 bases at V and 0 bases at J, with 11 bases between the two ends. Looked up from germline, CDR1 is LNHDA and CDR2 is SQIVND (reference sequence). The CDR3 sequence is 14 residues long. The CDR3 DNA reads as TGTGCCAGTAGAACAGTTAATTCTAACTATGGCTACACCTTC. This codes for CASRTVNSNYGYTF.

CDR3 sequence reads: CASSVQLAAKQFF. CDR3 sequence (DNA): TGCGCCAGCAGTGTTCAACTAGCGGCGAAGCAGTTCTTC. The chain recombines TRBV10-1 with TRBJ2-1, with 8 bases identical to TRBD2. CDR1 is WNHNN and CDR2 is SYGVQD in the germline V gene (reference sequence). V was clipped by 4 bases and J by 11 bases; unmatched bases: 7. CDR3 length: 13 residues.

The sample holds one count of this clone. This chain uses TRBV25-1 with TRBJ2-4; D is possibly TRBD2 (7 bases). Germline V CDR1 and CDR2: MGHDK, SYGVNS. The CDR3 length is 17 residues. V lost 3 bases to trimming and J lost 0 bases, with 15 bases between them. CDR3 region: CASSDDGGRGAKNIQYF. Here the CDR3 DNA reads TGTGCCAGCAGTGATGACGGGGGGCGGGGAGCCAAAAACATTCAGTACTTC.